This TCR beta chain was retrieved from a study of post-analysis software for immune sequencing data. Overall study context: The cohort encompassed relapsing-remitting, secondary progressive and progressive-relapsing multiple sclerosis disease courses. General study findings and limits: Four to six TRBV segments (TRBV5-6, TRBV5-1 and TRBV20-1 among them) occurred more frequently in patients than in controls. With F measure, samples from one preparation batch clustered together strongly. Controls' normalized Chao1 diversity significantly exceeded that of multiple sclerosis patients.

Unique molecular identifiers featured in each of the TCR beta cDNA libraries. TCRdb re-analysed the PCR reads in MiXCR, keeping a single row per CDR3 protein. The sample contains some 800,000 distinct CDR3 sequences, roughly 46% of which appear only once. This clonotype has more than one count but fewer than ten. Its specificity is unknown. V lost 0 bases and J lost 3, with 8 bases in between. Germline loops: CDR1 LNHNV, CDR2 YYDKDF (reference sequence). The CDR3 is made up of 14 amino acids. The chain links TRBV15 to TRBJ1-2, with D possibly being TRBD1 (5 bases). This receptor was taken from a girl aged 10 to 17 with multiple sclerosis. The sample comprised blood. This chain's CDR3 is CATSRDGGDYGYTF. CDR3 DNA: TGTGCCACCAGCAGAGACGGGGGAGACTATGGCTACACCTTC. Full variable domain (rest looked up from reference TRBV15 and TRBJ1-2): DAMVIQNPRYQVTQFGKPVTLSCSQTLNHNVMYWYQQKSSQAPKLLFHYYDKDFNNEADTPDNFQSRRPNTSFCFLDIRSPGLGDTAMYLCATSRDGGDYGYTFGSGTRLTVV.